The 22 T cell receptor beta chains reported below all come from one sample, sequenced in a study of blood T cell repertoires in COVID-19. Generated by immunoSEQ multiplex PCR, the TCRdb table keeps only in-frame clones and is missing some. The table lists about 180,000 clones, less than 90% of them singletons, with about 20% in the top ten. The sequenced material came from peripheral blood. The receptors here all came from a man between 65 and 85 years old with active or convalescent COVID-19.

The genes are TRBV28 and TRBJ1-1; D gene uncertain. The V end was cut by 7 bases, the J end by 4 bases, with 13 bases between. The CDR3 spans 13 residues. Germline CDR1 MDHEN, CDR2 SYDVKM. The CDR3, as DNA: TGTGCCAGCACCACGCCGGGGTCCACTGAAGCTTTCTTT. It is translated as CASTTPGSTEAFF.

V and J are TRBV30 and TRBJ1-2; 11 bases fit TRBD1. V dropped 0 bases and J dropped 5; count of bases not matched to a gene: 8. The CDR3 covers 16 residues. Germline V gene lookup returns CDR1 GTSNPN and CDR2 SVGIG (reference sequence). The DNA for the CDR3 is TGTGCCTGGAGTGTCCTCGGACAGGGGGCGCGTTATGGCTACACCTTC. It specifies CAWSVLGQGARYGYTF.

The chain is built from TRBV20-1 and TRBJ1-2, with D possibly matching TRBD1 (6 bases). Germline V gene sequence: CDR1 DFQATT, CDR2 SNEGSKA (reference sequence). The CDR3 is 11 amino acids. V was trimmed by 6 bases and J by 7 bases, leaving 12 bases between them. The CDR3 region has the DNA TGCAGTGCCCCCAGGGACACTGGCTACACCTTC. It encodes CSAPRDTGYTF.

This rearrangement joins TRBV19 to TRBJ1-2; D is ambiguous. The CDR3 runs 14 residues. Trimming took 7 bases from V and 8 from J, leaving 20 bases between them. Germline CDR1 reads LNHDA; CDR2 reads SQIVND (reference sequence). The CDR3 DNA reads TGTGCCAGTACTCCTACGGCCCCGACGAGGGGCTACACCTTC. This translates into CASTPTAPTRGYTF. The complete variable domain, with remaining parts taken from reference TRBV19 and TRBJ1-2, reads DGGITQSPKYLFRKEGQNVTLSCEQNLNHDAMYWYRQDPGQGLRLIYYSQIVNDFQKGDIAEGYSVSREKKESFPLTVTSAQKNPTAFYLCASTPTAPTRGYTFGSGTRLTVV.

The chain couples TRBV9 to TRBJ1-5; no reliable D call. The V end lost 4 bases, the J end lost 1 base, and 15 bases lay between the germline ends. The CDR3 is 16 residues long. CDR1 and CDR2 (germline): SGDLS, YYNGEE. CDR3 in amino acids: CASSPDGGSSNQPQHF. CDR3 DNA sequence: TGTGCCAGCAGCCCAGATGGAGGGAGCAGCAATCAGCCCCAGCATTTT.

The rearrangement joins TRBV6-4 to TRBJ1-4; 10 nucleotides match TRBD1. Germline V gene data show CDR1 as MRHNA and CDR2 as SNTAGT. This CDR3 contains 13 residues. The J segment lost 8 bases and the V segment lost 9 bases, leaving 6 bases of the junction unmatched. The CDR3 protein is CARPGQGYEKLFF. CDR3 nucleotide sequence: TGTGCCAGGCCGGGACAGGGGTACGAAAAACTGTTTTTT.

The V gene is TRBV7-3, the J gene TRBJ2-1; 11 bases are shared with TRBD2. This CDR3 comprises 18 residues. The V gene end was trimmed by 5 bases and the J gene end by 4 bases; junction bases not matched to a gene: 13. Germline V gene data show CDR1 as SGHTA and CDR2 as FQGTGA. CDR3: CASSRVVSGRARYNEQFF. The CDR3 DNA is TGTGCCAGCAGCCGCGTTGTTAGCGGGAGGGCGAGATACAATGAGCAGTTCTTC.

Only a few counts were recorded for this clone. The chain links TRBV28 to TRBJ2-7, with TRBD1 matching over 7 bases. After removal of 4 bases from V and 0 bases from J, the junction contained 6 bases not matched to a gene. CDR1 and CDR2 (germline): MDHEN, SYDVKM. The length of the CDR3 is 15 residues. In DNA, the CDR3 is TGTGCCAGCAGTTCCCGGACAGGAGTCTCCTACGAGCAGTACTTC. It codes for CASSSRTGVSYEQYF.

This clone was seen at least ten times. The chain couples TRBV7-9 to TRBJ2-7; D may be TRBD1 (6 bases). The CDR3 sequence is 13 residues long. The germline V gene has CDR1 SEHNR and CDR2 FQNEAQ (reference sequence). The germline V and J ends were trimmed by 5 bases and 2 bases, with 10 bases remaining between them. CDR3 DNA sequence: TGTGCCAGCAGCCGAGACAGGACCTACGAGCAGTACTTC. This translates into CASSRDRTYEQYF.

The chain is built from TRBV7-2 and TRBJ2-7; 14 nucleotides line up with TRBD2. J lost 5 bases, V lost 6 bases, and 9 bases had no gene match. The CDR3 totals 16 residues. Germline lookup yields CDR1 SGHTA and CDR2 FQGNSA. Written as DNA, the CDR3 is TGTGCCAGCAGTTCCGGGACTAGCGGGAGAAGGGACGAGCAGTACTTC. This translates into CASSSGTSGRRDEQYF.

The gene calls are TRBV18 and TRBJ2-3; the D gene is possibly TRBD1 (7 bases). This CDR3 is built from 16 residues. Trimming removed 0 bases from V and 5 bases from J, with 15 bases in between. Germline assignment: CDR1 KGHSH and CDR2 LQKENI. The CDR3 here is CASSPPVRGVEDTQYF. In nucleotides, the CDR3 is TGTGCCAGCTCACCACCGGTCAGGGGGGTAGAAGATACGCAGTATTTT.

The sample holds one count of this clone. J is TRBJ1-2 and V is TRBV28; TRBD1 might be the D (5 bases). CDR3 length equals 14 residues. The V end was cut by 4 bases, the J end by 1 base, with 10 bases between. Germline assignment: CDR1 MDHEN and CDR2 SYDVKM. This CDR3 reads CASSWGQVNYGYTF. The CDR3 nucleotides read TGTGCCAGCAGTTGGGGCCAGGTTAACTATGGCTACACCTTC.

V and J are TRBV5-1 and TRBJ2-7, with 9 bases lining up with TRBD1. V was clipped by 3 bases and J by 2 bases; unmatched bases: 6. CDR1 and CDR2 (germline): SGHRS, YFSETQ. The CDR3 totals 15 residues. The chain's CDR3 is CASSWGQGIPYEQYF. In nucleotides, the CDR3 is TGCGCCAGCAGCTGGGGACAGGGAATACCCTACGAGCAGTACTTC.

V usage is TRBV11-2 and J usage is TRBJ1-1; 10 positions match TRBD1. The V segment lost 4 bases and the J segment 2 bases; nucleotides outside the gene matches: 4. This CDR3 has 15 amino acids. Germline V gives CDR1 SGHAT, CDR2 FQNNGV. DNA for the CDR3: TGTGCCAGCAGCTGGAGGGACAGGGGAAACACTGAAGCTTTCTTT. It translates to CASSWRDRGNTEAFF. Full variable domain (rest looked up from reference TRBV11-2 and TRBJ1-1): EAGVAQSPRYKIIEKRQSVAFWCNPISGHATLYWYQQILGQGPKLLIQFQNNGVVDDSQLPKDRFSAERLKGVDSTLKIQPAKLEDSAVYLCASSWRDRGNTEAFFGQGTRLTVV.

The sample holds one count of this clone. The V call is TRBV9, the J call TRBJ1-2; 7 nucleotides align to TRBD1. Germline V lookup: CDR1 SGDLS, CDR2 YYNGEE. Losses at the gene ends were 3 bases for V and 4 bases for J; bases not matched to a gene: 9. The CDR3 is 15 amino acids. The CDR3, as DNA: TGTGCCAGCAGCGCCTCAGGGGGTTACTTCTATGGCTACACCTTC. This sequence encodes CASSASGGYFYGYTF.

The J gene is TRBJ2-5, the V gene TRBV25-1, with 10 nucleotides matching TRBD1. V dropped 2 bases and J dropped 7; count of bases not matched to a gene: 1. Germline loops: CDR1 MGHDK, CDR2 SYGVNS. The CDR3 is 13 residues long. The CDR3 DNA sequence: TGTGCCAGCAGTGAAGGACAGGGGGTGACCCAGTACTTC. Its translation is CASSEGQGVTQYF.

The chain uses TRBV28 and TRBJ1-2, with D uncertain. V dropped 1 base and J dropped 3 bases, with 12 bases sitting between them. In germline, CDR1 is MDHEN, CDR2 SYDVKM. The CDR3 contains 15 residues. CDR3 sequence: CASSLLTHTDYGYTF. In DNA form, the CDR3 reads TGTGCCAGCAGTTTATTAACGCACACAGACTATGGCTACACCTTC.

The V and J genes are TRBV24-1 and TRBJ2-5, with D tentatively TRBD2 (6 bases). Germline lookup yields CDR1 KGHDR and CDR2 SFDVKD. The V end lost 4 bases, the J end lost 5 bases, and 16 bases lay between the germline ends. The CDR3 totals 15 residues. This chain's CDR3 is CATSDAGSSGETQYF. The CDR3 nucleotides are TGTGCCACCAGTGACGCGGGATCCTCGGGGGAGACCCAGTACTTC.

The chain recombines TRBV29-1 with TRBJ1-1, with D possibly being TRBD1 (6 bases). The CDR3 consists of 12 residues. Germline values: CDR1 SQVTM, CDR2 ANQGSEA. V was shortened by 6 bases and J by 5 bases, with 13 bases between the two germline ends. In DNA form, the CDR3 reads TGCAGCGTCGACAGGTCAAGGACTGAAGCTTTCTTT. Its protein is CSVDRSRTEAFF.

The chain combines TRBV5-1 with TRBJ2-2; tentatively, D is TRBD1 (5 bases). CDR1 is SGHRS and CDR2 is YFSETQ in the germline V gene. Trimming removed 4 bases at V and 4 bases at J, with 8 bases between. This CDR3 has 13 amino acids. The CDR3 spells CASSRDSTGELFF. CDR3 sequence (DNA): TGCGCCAGCAGCCGTGACAGCACCGGGGAGCTGTTTTTT. Variable domain in full (rest from reference TRBV5-1 and TRBJ2-2): KAGVTQTPRYLIKTRGQQVTLSCSPISGHRSVSWYQQTPGQGLQFLFEYFSETQRNKGNFPGRFSGRQFSNSRSEMNVSTLELGDSALYLCASSRDSTGELFFGEGSRLTVL.

The table lists this clone with a few counts. DNA of the CDR3: TGTGCCAGCAGAAGCGGGGACACATACAATGAGCAGTTCTTC. It is translated as CASRSGDTYNEQFF. The chain couples TRBV2 to TRBJ2-1, with D perhaps matching TRBD2 (7 bases). This CDR3 is 14 amino acids long. V lost 6 bases to trimming and J lost 4 bases, with 13 bases between them. The germline gives CDR1 SNHLY, CDR2 FYNNEI.

The chain links TRBV30 to TRBJ2-7; a weak D match, TRBD2 (7 bases). CDR3 size: 13 residues. The V and J ends lost 2 bases and 3 bases respectively, with 11 bases between them. Germline-derived CDR1 and CDR2 are GTSNPN and SVGIG (reference sequence). Here the CDR3 reads CAWSRGADYEQYF. In nucleotides, the CDR3 is TGTGCCTGGAGTCGGGGGGCAGACTACGAGCAGTACTTC. Full variable domain (remainder filled in from reference TRBV30 and TRBJ2-7): SQTIHQWPATLVQPVGSPLSLECTVEGTSNPNLYWYRQAAGRGLQLLFYSVGIGQISSEVPQNLSASRPQDRQFILSSKKLLLSDSGFYLCAWSRGADYEQYFGPGTRLTVT.